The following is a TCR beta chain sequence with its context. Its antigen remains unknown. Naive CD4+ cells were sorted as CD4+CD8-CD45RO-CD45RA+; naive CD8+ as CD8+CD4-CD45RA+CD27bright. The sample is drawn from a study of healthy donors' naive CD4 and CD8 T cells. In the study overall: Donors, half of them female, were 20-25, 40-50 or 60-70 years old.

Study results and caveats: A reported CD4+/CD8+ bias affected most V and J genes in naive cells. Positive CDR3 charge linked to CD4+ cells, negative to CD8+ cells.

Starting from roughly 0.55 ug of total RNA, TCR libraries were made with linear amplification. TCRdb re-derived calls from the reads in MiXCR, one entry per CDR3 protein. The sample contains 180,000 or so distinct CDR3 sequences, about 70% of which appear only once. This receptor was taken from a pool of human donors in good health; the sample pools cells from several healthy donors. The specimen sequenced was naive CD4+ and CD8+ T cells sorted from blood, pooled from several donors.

CDR3 amino acids: CSVVGAPTQYF. The CDR3 nucleotides are TGCAGCGTTGTAGGAGCACCTACGCAGTATTTT. The V gene is TRBV29-1, the J gene TRBJ2-3, with no clear D. The CDR3 runs 11 residues. Germline-derived CDR1 and CDR2 are SQVTM and ANQGSEA. Trimming took 4 bases from V and 8 from J, leaving 10 bases between them.